The clone carrying this TCR beta chain was observed once. Its matching antigen is unknown. CDR1 and CDR2 (germline): WSHSY, SAAADI. The length of the CDR3 is 16 residues. With 2 bases removed from V and 0 bases from J, the gap between germline ends came to 11 bases. For each subset, genomic DNA was distributed in equal portions over several immunoSEQ plates. Clones were sequenced by immunoSEQ multiplex PCR, and TCRdb holds only the in-frame ones, with some missing. This table holds 300,000 to 400,000 clones, around 67% found once. The data derive from a study of shared clonotypes between healthy human individuals. The study enrolled healthy HIV-negative adults without recent acute infections or vaccinations as donors. Study results and limitations: Represented diversity, genetic and exposure-history alike, was limited by few donors. Clonotypes shared by all four sorted-subset donors had higher generation probabilities than non-shared clonotypes.

The chain is built from TRBV10-2 and TRBJ2-1; the D is unclear. Sequenced: memory CD4+ T cells sorted from blood. Subset here: CD45RA-negative fraction. This TCR came from a man aged 30-40 years in good health. The CDR3 is CASSENGLSSYNEQFF. CDR3 nucleotide sequence: TGCGCCAGCAGTGAGAACGGCTTAAGCTCCTACAATGAGCAGTTCTTC.